This T cell receptor beta chain was recovered during a study of early T cells in non-severe SARS-CoV-2 infection. Study-level background: Bulk RNA taken from unsorted whole blood was sequenced, leaving chains unpaired. General study findings and limits: Clonotype matching in VDJdb favored anti-spike CD8 responses and did not capture private and CD4 specificities.

The CDR3 loop spans 14 amino acids. The germline CDR1 and CDR2 sequences are SGHDT and YYEEEE. V was trimmed by 4 bases and J by 4 bases, leaving 14 bases between them. This clonotype was found many times. Its antigen is not identified. Each single cDNA molecule received a unique molecular identifier. TCRdb independently ran MiXCR on the 5' RACE reads; one entry per CDR3 protein. Of approximately 75,000 distinct CDR3 sequences listed, more than 3.5% are singletons. Source: whole blood, taken at baseline. The sequence was collected from an adult who was a healthcare worker with PCR-confirmed SARS-CoV-2 infection or an uninfected control (not recorded which). The donor label of this sample is uncertain. The chain is built from TRBV5-6 and TRBJ1-2; D is possibly TRBD1 (5 bases). The CDR3 reads CASSPGATVYGYTF. The CDR3 nucleotides are TGTGCCAGCAGCCCCGGGGCGACGGTCTATGGCTACACCTTC.